This T cell receptor beta chain was retrieved from a study of cytomegalovirus exposure and HLA in healthy donors. Study summary: The 90 to 150 validation repertoires used a platform that matched the one used for the roughly 700 first-cohort repertoires, as a later analysis reported.

TCRdb keeps only in-frame clones here, not all; method: immunoSEQ multiplex PCR. This table has under 400,000 clones, 86% appearing once. The CDR3 covers 15 residues. Germline lookup yields CDR1 SGHVS and CDR2 FQNEAQ. V was pared by 0 bases and J by 4 bases, with 5 bases of the junction left unmatched. Specimen: PBMCs. The source of this sequence is a woman aged 18 to 35 in good health and CMV-seronegative. The chain has TRBV7-8 and TRBJ2-7; 8 bases are a match to TRBD1. The CDR3 protein is CASSLAGQGNYEQYF. CDR3 bases: TGTGCCAGCAGCTTAGCCGGACAGGGAAATTACGAGCAGTACTTC.